This T cell receptor beta chain is from a study of T cell changes during pregnancy in multiple sclerosis. Measured with immunoSEQ multiplex PCR; TCRdb has only the in-frame clones, and not every one. Of tens of thousands of clones detected, more than 75% appear once; the ten largest clones hold around 5.6%. V gave up 5 bases and J gave up 8 bases, with 15 bases separating them. Germline CDR1 LNHNV, CDR2 YYDKDF (reference sequence). The CDR3 is 14 residues long. Sequences were derived from CD8+ T cells from peripheral blood mononuclear cells, sampled after pregnancy. The sequence was collected from a female donor in good health, enrolled as a control in a pregnancy study. J is TRBJ1-4 and V is TRBV15; a possible D gene is TRBD1 (5 bases). In DNA form, the CDR3 reads TGTGCCACCAGCCCACGGGGGAGGGGAGAAAAACTGTTTTTT. This translates into CATSPRGRGEKLFF.